The present TCR beta chain was sequenced within a study of T cell responses to AZD1222 COVID-19 vaccine (dated by TCRdb to the early 2020s). Notes on the research overall: AZD1222 recipients with second doses at about 4 weeks or about 12 weeks were pooled, because spike-specific TCR depth and breadth did not differ between schedules. A total of 230 to 250 trial participants underwent TCR sequencing, of whom about 210 received two doses of AZD1222 and 26 received two doses of the MenACWY control vaccine. Enrollment into the trials was organized by age into subgroups of 18-55, 56-69 and 70-plus years, and those subgroups contained roughly 150, 30 and 60 TCR-sequenced participants, respectively.

The CDR3 regions of human TCRbeta chains were analyzed by immunosequencing. In the paper's pipeline: TCRs in the repertoires were matched against a reference library of SARS-CoV-2-specific TCRs that had been generated with the MIRA antigen-specificity platform. Breadth was defined as the fraction of unique TCRs that were SARS-CoV-2-associated. Depth was defined as the fraction of total T cells that were SARS-CoV-2-associated. Using the MIRA data, every spike-specific TCR was mapped to the spike region that the TCR reacted to and assigned to either a CD4 or a CD8 class. Log10-transformed breadth and depth values were compared by one-way ANOVA with Sidak's multiple comparisons tests. In TCRdb, the immuneACCESS table is reduced to in-frame sequences with V and J assigned. These tables do not hold every clone; where another copy was compared, an unresolved V gene accounts for under half, and the others remain unexplained. V and J calls and clone size are those listed in that table; D and trimming were worked out from the DNA. This sample comprises over 150,000 clones, roughly 88% of them detected only once. The top ten clonotypes cover about 0.53% of the sample.

The sample's time point label, decoded: baseline before first vaccination. The vaccinee samples were drawn from two UK trials, COV001 and COV002, one of which was a single-blind randomized controlled phase 2/3 trial testing AZD1222 (ChAdOx1 nCoV-19) in healthy adults. For TCRbeta chain sequencing, PBMC samples from trial participants were taken at day 0 and at day 28 after the second dose. Trimming accounts for 3 bases at V and 7 bases at J, while the number of junction bases matched to no gene is 5. The CDR3 has 13 amino acids, counting the end cysteine and phenylalanine. The kept DNA is CDR3 alone, 39 bases in frame from the first base. Study-level results and caveats: In the small 56-69-year group, the increase in depth fell short of significance, most likely because of low power. Nearly half of unique spike-specific TCRs reportedly recognized epitopes outside regions mutated in the B.1.351 and B.1.1.7 variants. Because no day 14 peak-response samples were available, repertoires were characterized only after the peak T cell response. Conclusions about previously exposed vaccinees were limited because only six or seven AZD1222 recipients were SARS-CoV-2 seropositive at baseline. Vaccine-associated CD4 TCRs spanned the whole spike protein, with dominant responses in regions 160-218 and 743-854. Most participants were white British and females outnumbered males, and the authors suggested that clonal diversity may have been underestimated. After two AZD1222 doses, both the breadth and the depth of spike-specific TCRs were significantly higher than at day 0 and than in MenACWY recipients.

Turning to this clone: The antigen it binds to is not known. Base-call qualities are not available, and no considerably larger clone is one nucleotide away.

The chain is encoded by TRBV12-3 or TRBV12-4 joined to TRBJ1-2, with TRBD1 identical over 7 junction bases. The source of this sequence is an adult in good health. The sequences come from peripheral blood, collected on day 0 of AZD1222 vaccination. The nucleotide sequence is given as TGTGCCAGCAGTTTTCTAGGGGGCGGTGGCTACACCTTC. Translated, this gives CASSFLGGGGYTF.